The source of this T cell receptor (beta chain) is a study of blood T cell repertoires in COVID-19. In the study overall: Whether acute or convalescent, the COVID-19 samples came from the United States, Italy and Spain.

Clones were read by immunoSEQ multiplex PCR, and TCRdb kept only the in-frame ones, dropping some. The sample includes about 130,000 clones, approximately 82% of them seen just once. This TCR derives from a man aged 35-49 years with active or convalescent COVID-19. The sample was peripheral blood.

CDR3 region: CASRSNSYEQYF. The CDR3 coding sequence is TGTGCCAGCAGATCAAACTCCTACGAGCAGTACTTC. The chain combines TRBV6-5 with TRBJ2-7, with no clear D. Trimming shortened V by 6 bases and J by 0 bases, and 6 bases separated the two germline ends. The germline V gene has CDR1 MNHEY and CDR2 SVGAGI. There are 12 residues in the CDR3.